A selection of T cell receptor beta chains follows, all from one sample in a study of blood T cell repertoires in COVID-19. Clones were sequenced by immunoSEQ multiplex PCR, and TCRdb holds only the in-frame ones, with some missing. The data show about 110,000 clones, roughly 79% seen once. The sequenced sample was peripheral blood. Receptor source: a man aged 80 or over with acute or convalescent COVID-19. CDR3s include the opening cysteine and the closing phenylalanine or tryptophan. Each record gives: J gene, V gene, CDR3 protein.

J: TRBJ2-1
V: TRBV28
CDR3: CASSYRRAGGRNEQFF

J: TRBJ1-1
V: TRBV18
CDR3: CASSPNVGDLNTEAFF

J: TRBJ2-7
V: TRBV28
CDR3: CASSLGGYEQYF

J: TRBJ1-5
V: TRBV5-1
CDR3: CASSVGDGGNQPQHF

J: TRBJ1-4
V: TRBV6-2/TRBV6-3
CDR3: CASSRGGKLFF

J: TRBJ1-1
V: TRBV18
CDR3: CASSPRQGMNTEAFF

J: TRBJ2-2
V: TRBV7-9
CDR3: CASSLGLAAGELFF

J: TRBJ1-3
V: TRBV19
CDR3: CASSMKADSGNTIYF

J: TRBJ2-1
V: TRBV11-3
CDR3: CASSSGSPSYNEQFF

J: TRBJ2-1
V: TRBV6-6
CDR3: CASIETGRNEQFF

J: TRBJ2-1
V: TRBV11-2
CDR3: CASSGTSGLDEQFF

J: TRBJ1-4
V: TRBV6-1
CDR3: CASSEQGSAGRGKLFF

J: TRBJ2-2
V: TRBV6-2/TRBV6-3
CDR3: CASSISGTSGRSTGELFF

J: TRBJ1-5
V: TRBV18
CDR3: CASSDRQGVQPQHF